The clone carrying this TCR beta chain showed up just a few times. Antigen specificity is unknown. It was with a sample-barcoded 5' primer and a J-beta primer mix that a second PCR of about 6 to 12 cycles was run. TCRdb called the 5' RACE reads again in MiXCR, with one record for every CDR3 protein. This table has 550,000 to 750,000 distinct CDR3 sequences, more than 20% appearing once. The germline CDR1 and CDR2 sequences are SGHRS and YFSETQ. The ends were cut back, 0 bases at V and 3 bases at J, with 12 bases in the middle. The CDR3 is 15 residues long. For every donor, a draw yielded around 10 milliliters of peripheral blood. The sample belongs to a study of blood T cells in healthy people across ages. Study outcomes and limitations: Estimates based on one million T cells were treated as lower bounds.

This clonotype was sampled from a man in his 70s in good health. Sequencing input: blood. This chain links TRBV5-1 with TRBJ1-2, with D possibly matching TRBD1 (5 bases). The CDR3 nucleotides are TGCGCCAGCAGCTTGGGATCAGGGCACGACTATGGCTACACCTTC. Its protein is CASSLGSGHDYGYTF.